This TCR beta chain appears in the sequencing data of a study of beta chain features in type 1 diabetes. The ends were cut back, 1 base at V and 4 bases at J, with 8 bases in the middle. This CDR3 contains 13 residues. Germline-derived CDR1 and CDR2 are LGHNA and YNFKEQ. Overall study findings and caveats: PCR might pick shorter templates more often, in the same way for patients and controls.

This clone was found a few times. The target antigen is unknown. Expressed TCRB transcripts were sequenced, since all the RNA that had been isolated was reverse transcribed. Method: immunoSEQ multiplex PCR; TCRdb's copy keeps in-frame clones and lacks some. Of 430,000 or so clones listed, 11% are singletons. The rearrangement uses TRBV4-2 and TRBJ2-7, with D uncertain. This TCR was sampled from a woman aged 18 to 35 in good health. The specimen sequenced was naive CD4+ T cells from blood. The CDR3 spells CASSQGIEYEQYF. The CDR3 nucleotides are TGTGCCAGCAGCCAAGGCATAGAGTACGAGCAGTACTTC.